This T cell receptor beta chain was observed in a study of T cells after yellow fever vaccination. TCRdb fed the 5' RACE reads into MiXCR, producing one record per CDR3 protein. This sample has roughly 300,000 distinct CDR3 sequences, with 7% to 9% found just once. Remarks on this clonotype: One end of the junction fails to match germline, which may point to a read error.

The source of this sequence is a man between 18 and 29 years old who received the YFV17D yellow fever vaccine. This material consisted of PBMCs, taken about 41 days after the first yellow fever vaccination.

The CDR3 coding sequence is TGCGCTAGCAGCTGGGGGACTAGCGGGGTTCTGCCGGTAAGGGCAGATACGCAGTATTTT. The encoded protein is CASSWGTSGVLPVRADTQYF. The chain has TRBV5-1 and TRBJ2-3, with 13 bases identical to TRBD2. This CDR3 region has 20 residues. Germline CDR1 SGHRS, CDR2 YFSETQ.